The present T cell receptor (beta chain) was sequenced within a study of radiation and T cells in renal cell carcinoma. Overall study context: Nephrectomy followed 15 Gy stereotactic body radiation by 4 weeks.

As to this clone: Its cognate antigen is unknown.

The table came from immunoSEQ multiplex PCR; TCRdb's copy has only in-frame clones and leaves some out. This sample has approximately 140,000 clones, with over 80% found just once. Findings of the study overall: Without pretreatment biopsies, baseline tumor clonotype presence was undetermined. Top tumor clonotypes rose in blood 2 weeks post-radiation, then contracted.

Sample time point: baseline pretreatment blood. Treatment: 15 Gy SBRT to primary tumor, nephrectomy 4 weeks later. After SBRT, blood was collected at 2 and 4 weeks, plus baseline. This CDR3 region has 16 residues. V lost 0 bases and J 6 bases, leaving 15 bases between the germline ends. The germline gives CDR1 GTSNPN, CDR2 SVGIG (reference sequence). Here the sequenced sample was blood, taken from a patient whose treatment included radiotherapy and nephrectomy. The V and J genes are TRBV30 and TRBJ1-6; no clear D gene. The sequence came from a woman aged 50 to 60 with renal cell carcinoma. DNA of the CDR3: TGTGCCTGGAGTGTAGGGAGAAGGTCCCTTAATTCACCCCTCCACTTT. Amino acid sequence: CAWSVGRRSLNSPLHF.